Below, 31 T cell receptor beta chains from the same sample are listed, as sequenced in a study of spatial heterogeneity in lung cancer (dated by TCRdb to the late 2010s). Library preparation employed 5' RACE. For sequencing, a NextSeq 500 was employed. In TCRdb, the public reads were trimmed at Q25 with fastp and aligned with MiXCR, with productive beta chains retained. Each entry merges the rows of one CDR3 protein and shows their most common DNA and genes. Within this sample are 50,000 to 65,000 distinct CDR3 sequences, with approximately 8.9% of them counted one time only. Clones ranked in the top ten supply over 12% of the sample. Per the publication, the time point label means: sample taken at primary tumor resection. Without any cell sorting, TCR sequencing was performed on whole RNA extracted either from tumor and nontumor lung tissue or from cryopreserved PBMC samples. The specimen was PBMCs, collected at surgery. The receptor source for this set is a female donor with early-stage non-small cell lung cancer.

This clonotype was detected ten times or more. The rearrangement joins TRBV2 to TRBJ1-4; D is possibly TRBD1 (6 bases). Trimming took 6 bases from V and 1 from J, leaving 9 bases between them. The CDR3 runs to 14 residues. The germline V gene encodes CDR1 SNHLY and CDR2 FYNNEI. The chain's CDR3 is CASSLQGTNEKLFF. The CDR3 region has the DNA TGTGCCAGCAGCCTACAGGGAACTAATGAAAAACTGTTTTTT.

This clonotype has a handful of counts. The CDR3 here is CASSLAQGSYEQYV. The CDR3 coding sequence is TGTGCCAGCAGTTTGGCGCAGGGGTCCTACGAGCAGTACGTC. The V and J genes are TRBV28 and TRBJ2-7, with a possible D match to TRBD1 (6 bases). From germline, CDR1 is MDHEN and CDR2 SYDVKM. The CDR3 consists of 14 residues. The V end was cut by 3 bases, the J end by 1 base, with 10 bases between.

This chain connects TRBV20-1 to TRBJ2-3; D gene unclear. V lost 0 bases to trimming and J lost 2 bases, with 12 bases between them. The length of the CDR3 is 15 residues. The V gene's germline CDR1 is DFQATT and CDR2 SNEGSKA (reference sequence). CDR3 sequence: CSARDFRRSTDTQYF. As DNA, the CDR3 is TGCAGTGCTAGAGATTTTCGGCGGTCCACAGATACGCAGTATTTT.

This clonotype came up many times. The chain couples TRBV6-5 to TRBJ1-6, with 7 bases lining up with TRBD1. The length of the CDR3 is 16 residues. The V and J ends lost 6 bases and 4 bases, in that order; junction bases with no gene match: 9. Germline loops: CDR1 MNHEY, CDR2 SVGAGI. The CDR3 loop reads CASRKGPGQYNSPLHF. The DNA for the CDR3 is TGTGCCAGCAGAAAGGGGCCGGGACAGTATAATTCACCCCTCCACTTT.

The chain is built from TRBV9 and TRBJ1-2; D call uncertain. The germline V gene has CDR1 SGDLS and CDR2 YYNGEE. The ends were cut back, 4 bases at V and 4 bases at J, with 17 bases in the middle. The CDR3 totals 15 residues. The CDR3 nucleotides are TGTGCCAGCAGCTCCCCCGAAGGGAGAGCCTATGGCTACACCTTC. Its translation: CASSSPEGRAYGYTF.

This clonotype was counted between two and nine times. The rearrangement uses TRBV12-3 or TRBV12-4 and TRBJ2-2; D remains unclear. Trimming took off 6 bases at V and 4 bases at J, with 9 bases between the two ends. This CDR3 comprises 13 residues. In DNA form, the CDR3 reads TGTGCCAGCAGCTTACCCTCCACCGGGGAGCTGTTTTTT. Translation gives CASSLPSTGELFF.

This clonotype was seen a handful of times. The chain joins TRBV5-1 to TRBJ2-3; 10 nucleotides match TRBD2. The CDR3 totals 16 residues. Per the germline V gene, CDR1 is SGHRS and CDR2 is YFSETQ. The V gene end was trimmed by 0 bases and the J gene end by 2 bases; junction bases not matched to a gene: 3. The CDR3 spells CASSLETSGYTDTQYF. The CDR3, as DNA: TGCGCCAGCAGCTTGGAGACTAGCGGGTACACAGATACGCAGTATTTT.

The rearrangement uses TRBV14 and TRBJ2-3, with 9 bases matching TRBD2. J lost 3 bases, V lost 0 bases, and 10 bases had no gene match. The CDR3 totals 18 residues. Per germline, CDR1 SGHDN and CDR2 FVKESK. The CDR3 DNA sequence: TGTGCCAGCAGCCAAGAGAAGCGGGGGGCCAGGAGAACAGATACGCAGTATTTT. It codes for CASSQEKRGARRTDTQYF.

The table lists this clonotype with many counts. V is TRBV5-6 and J is TRBJ1-5; D is undetermined. V gave up 2 bases and J gave up 7 bases, with 10 bases separating them. Germline CDR1 reads SGHDT; CDR2 reads YYEEEE. There are 13 residues in the CDR3. CDR3 region: CASSLRTAQPQHF. Written as DNA, the CDR3 is TGTGCCAGCAGCTTACGAACGGCCCAGCCCCAGCATTTT.

This clonotype was picked up many times. The CDR3 region has the DNA TGTGCCAGCAGTTTCGGAACAGGGGGCGATCAGCCCCAGCATTTT. This codes for CASSFGTGGDQPQHF. The gene calls are TRBV27 and TRBJ1-5; 9 bases line up with TRBD1. Unmatched junction bases numbered 5, after V lost 3 bases and J lost 5 bases. The CDR3 extends over 15 amino acids. Germline values: CDR1 MNHEY, CDR2 SMNVEV (reference sequence).

This clonotype has only a few counts. The chain joins TRBV12-3 or TRBV12-4 to TRBJ1-5; 9 bases agree with TRBD1. The V gene end was trimmed by 6 bases and the J gene end by 4 bases; junction bases not matched to a gene: 4. The CDR3 contains 14 residues. CDR3 residues: CASREDRGNQPQHF. For the CDR3, the DNA is TGTGCCAGCAGAGAAGACAGGGGGAATCAGCCCCAGCATTTT.

This clonotype showed up just a few times. The chain recombines TRBV4-1 with TRBJ2-5, with D possibly being TRBD1 or TRBD2 (5 bases each). The germline V and J ends were trimmed by 1 base and 1 base, with 16 bases remaining between them. The CDR3 runs 17 residues. Looked up from germline, CDR1 is MGHRA and CDR2 is YSYEKL. CDR3 nucleotides: TGCGCCAGCAGCCAAGCCTCAATTCCCGGGGCCCAAGAGACCCAGTACTTC. Protein sequence: CASSQASIPGAQETQYF.

A few counts support this clonotype. The V gene is TRBV27, the J gene TRBJ2-7, with 9 bases aligning to TRBD2. Germline V gene data show CDR1 as MNHEY and CDR2 as SMNVEV (reference sequence). The CDR3 sequence is 14 residues long. The V gene end was trimmed by 1 base and the J gene end by 5 bases; junction bases not matched to a gene: 3. The CDR3 DNA sequence: TGTGCCAGCAGTTTATTTAGCGGGGGCAACGAGCAGTACTTC. Its translation is CASSLFSGGNEQYF.

This clonotype was seen a handful of times. CDR3 loop: CASSAVGGMVEEKLFF. The CDR3, as DNA: TGTGCCAGCAGCGCCGTGGGAGGCATGGTGGAAGAAAAACTGTTTTTT. This chain connects TRBV7-3 to TRBJ1-4; D is unresolved. The CDR3 totals 16 residues. V was clipped by 5 bases and J by 8 bases, with 21 bases between them. CDR1 SGHTA and CDR2 FQGTGA come from the germline V gene.

This sequence joins TRBV28 and TRBJ1-5; 12 bases are shared with TRBD1. Germline V gene sequence: CDR1 MDHEN, CDR2 SYDVKM. This CDR3 is 18 amino acids long. Trimming took 5 bases from V and 0 from J; bases not matched to a gene: 8. CDR3 sequence reads: CASSRGTGGSRSNQPQHF. For the CDR3, the DNA is TGTGCCAGCAGTCGAGGGACAGGGGGCTCTCGTAGCAATCAGCCCCAGCATTTT. The full variable domain, its missing parts supplied by reference TRBV28 and TRBJ1-5, is DVKVTQSSRYLVKRTGEKVFLECVQDMDHENMFWYRQDPGLGLRLIYFSYDVKMKEKGDIPEGYSVSREKKERFSLILESASTNQTSMYLCASSRGTGGSRSNQPQHFGDGTRLSIL.

The sample holds many counts of this clonotype. The gene calls are TRBV4-1 and TRBJ2-2; tentatively, D is TRBD1 (6 bases). Germline assignment: CDR1 MGHRA and CDR2 YSYEKL. The CDR3 has 15 residues. V was pared by 0 bases and J by 2 bases, with 7 bases between. The DNA of the CDR3 is TGCGCCAGCAGCCAAGAACAGGGAAACACCGGGGAGCTGTTTTTT. Translation: CASSQEQGNTGELFF.

This clonotype was counted ten times or more. The J gene is TRBJ1-5, the V gene TRBV5-5, with D unresolved. V was clipped by 3 bases and J by 0 bases, with 7 bases between them. Germline V CDR1 and CDR2: SGHKS, YYEKEE (reference sequence). The CDR3 runs to 14 residues. This CDR3 is CASSSTYSNQPQHF. The CDR3 DNA reads as TGTGCCAGCAGCTCTACTTATAGCAATCAGCCCCAGCATTTT.

The V and J genes are TRBV29-1 and TRBJ1-1; 9 bases agree with TRBD1. The CDR3 consists of 13 residues. The germline V gene encodes CDR1 SQVTM and CDR2 ANQGSEA. The V and J ends lost 7 bases and 4 bases, in that order; junction bases with no gene match: 7. In DNA form, the CDR3 reads TGCAGCGCTTGGACAGGGGCCGTCACTGAAGCTTTCTTT. It translates to CSAWTGAVTEAFF.

This clonotype was counted between two and nine times. The chain links TRBV6-1 to TRBJ2-5, with TRBD1 matching over 10 bases. Germline lookup yields CDR1 MNHNS and CDR2 SASEGT. V was clipped by 6 bases and J by 1 base; unmatched bases: 14. CDR3 length: 18 amino acids. CDR3 nucleotide sequence: TGTGCCAGCAGCTTTAAGGGGTCGACAGGGGGCCGCCAAGAGACCCAGTACTTC. This encodes CASSFKGSTGGRQETQYF.

The chain couples TRBV10-1 to TRBJ1-2; 7 bases map to TRBD1. The J segment lost 4 bases and the V segment lost 8 bases, leaving 4 bases of the junction unmatched. CDR1 is WNHNN and CDR2 is SYGVQD in the germline V gene (reference sequence). The length of the CDR3 is 12 residues. The CDR3 DNA reads TGCGCCAGCCCGGGACAGCCCTATGGCTACACCTTC. Translation gives CASPGQPYGYTF.

This clonotype was found a few times. The genes are TRBV9 and TRBJ1-3; unclear D gene. Germline CDR1 and CDR2: SGDLS and YYNGEE. The length of the CDR3 is 13 residues. Trimming took off 7 bases at V and 3 bases at J, with 11 bases between the two ends. CDR3 DNA sequence: TGTGCCAGCTCTACATTATTTGGAAACACCATATATTTT. This encodes CASSTLFGNTIYF.

The rearrangement uses TRBV20-1 and TRBJ2-3; 7 bases line up with TRBD2. Germline values: CDR1 DFQATT, CDR2 SNEGSKA (reference sequence). With V trimmed by 3 bases and J by 0 bases, 6 bases remained unmatched. The CDR3 runs to 15 residues. CDR3 region: CSASSPAGSTDTQYF. CDR3 in DNA: TGCAGTGCTAGTAGCCCAGCGGGGAGCACAGATACGCAGTATTTT.

This clonotype came up a few times. This rearrangement joins TRBV7-2 to TRBJ2-3; 7 nucleotides align to TRBD1. From germline, CDR1 is SGHTA and CDR2 FQGNSA. The CDR3 covers 15 residues. V shed 5 bases and J 3 bases; nucleotides not matched to a gene: 8. In DNA form, the CDR3 reads TGTGCCAGCAGCCTAGTGGGCAGGGGGACAGATACGCAGTATTTT. This encodes CASSLVGRGTDTQYF.

This clonotype has a count of ten or more. CDR3 DNA: TGTGCCAGCAGTCTGGGACAGGGGAGGAACACTGAAGCTTTCTTT. Translation: CASSLGQGRNTEAFF. The chain uses TRBV12-3 or TRBV12-4 and TRBJ1-1; 10 bases are shared with TRBD1. The length of the CDR3 is 15 residues. J gave up 1 base and V 5 bases, and 4 bases lay outside the gene matches.

This clonotype has ten or more counts. The rearrangement links TRBV29-1 to TRBJ2-7, with a weak D call TRBD2 (7 bases). Germline CDR1 is SQVTM and CDR2 is ANQGSEA. The V gene lost 2 bases and the J gene lost 5 bases, with 13 bases spanning the gap. This CDR3 has 13 amino acids. The CDR3 nucleotides read TGCAGCGTTGAAAGGGGGGGATGCCACGAGCAGTACGTC. Translating it yields CSVERGGCHEQYV.

This clonotype was seen a few times. V usage is TRBV19 and J usage is TRBJ2-7; D unresolved. This CDR3 is 14 amino acids long. With 0 bases removed from V and 5 bases from J, the gap between germline ends came to 11 bases. Germline V gene lookup returns CDR1 LNHDA and CDR2 SQIVND (reference sequence). This CDR3 is CASSIDGSSNEQYF. The CDR3 DNA follows: TGTGCCAGTAGTATAGACGGGTCGAGTAACGAGCAGTACTTC.

The chain uses TRBV2 and TRBJ2-5; D call uncertain. V was cut by 7 bases and J by 5 bases, with 11 bases left in between. The CDR3 sequence is 12 residues long. Germline-derived CDR1 and CDR2 are SNHLY and FYNNEI. The CDR3 DNA is TGTGCCAGCAATAGCCTCAGGGAGACCCAGTACTTC. This encodes CASNSLRETQYF.

The chain joins TRBV9 to TRBJ1-1; D is ambiguous. V lost 0 bases and J lost 6, with 15 bases in between. In germline, CDR1 is SGDLS, CDR2 YYNGEE. This CDR3 contains 15 residues. Here the CDR3 reads CASSVEALGRAEAFF. Written as DNA, the CDR3 is TGTGCCAGCAGCGTAGAGGCCCTGGGCCGGGCTGAAGCTTTCTTT. Drawing the rest from reference TRBV9 and TRBJ1-1, the complete variable domain is DSGVTQTPKHLITATGQRVTLRCSPRSGDLSVYWYQQSLDQGLQFLIQYYNGEERAKGNILERFSAQQFPDLHSELNLSSLELGDSALYFCASSVEALGRAEAFFGQGTRLTVV.

In this sample, this clonotype turned up many times. The chain couples TRBV11-2 to TRBJ1-1; 7 bases are shared with TRBD1. V lost 7 bases to trimming and J lost 4 bases; unmatched junction nucleotides: 6. The germline gives CDR1 SGHAT, CDR2 FQNNGV. The CDR3 runs to 13 residues. DNA for the CDR3: TGTGCCAGCACCCTTAGGACAGGCACTGAAGCTTTCTTT. This codes for CASTLRTGTEAFF.

This clonotype showed up many times. The chain is built from TRBV19 and TRBJ1-5; D remains ambiguous. The CDR3 has 14 residues. Trimming shortened V by 8 bases and J by 0 bases, and 11 bases separated the two germline ends. The germline V gene has CDR1 LNHDA and CDR2 SQIVND (reference sequence). The CDR3 nucleotides are TGTGCCAGTCGCAGGACGGTTAGCAATCAGCCCCAGCATTTT. It is translated as CASRRTVSNQPQHF.

The sample holds a few counts of this clonotype. The rearrangement links TRBV12-3 or TRBV12-4 to TRBJ1-2; D is ambiguous. The CDR3 extends over 10 amino acids. Between the trimmed V and J ends, which lost 6 bases and 7 bases, there was a span of 6 bases. In DNA, the CDR3 is TGTGCCAGCAGCTTCTCTGGCTACACCTTC. Its translation is CASSFSGYTF.